Listed below are T cell receptor beta chains from one sample, sequenced in a study of cytomegalovirus exposure and HLA in healthy donors. Profiling relied on immunoSEQ multiplex PCR, and the TCRdb table lists in-frame clones only, not all of them. This table has approximately 100,000 clones, about 80% appearing once. The material sequenced was PBMCs. The receptors were gathered from a man in his forties or fifties in good health and CMV-seronegative. CDR3s include the opening cysteine and the closing phenylalanine or tryptophan.

v_call,cdr3_length,j_call,cdr3_aa
TRBV15,16,TRBJ2-3,CATSRGLRGGTDTQYF
TRBV6-5,14,TRBJ2-7,CASSYSRSSYEQYF
TRBV6-6,12,TRBJ2-7,CASRSQGYEQYF
TRBV5-4,16,TRBJ2-3,CASSLGGLAGTDTQYF
TRBV7-9,13,TRBJ2-5,CASSLVTRGTQYF
TRBV27,15,TRBJ1-2,CASSSARDRGSGYTF
TRBV29-1,15,TRBJ2-5,CSVEGNPGEQETQYF
TRBV7-9,16,TRBJ2-3,CSSSLGLAGSTDTQYF
TRBV6-6,14,TRBJ2-1,CASSPGSSYNEQFF
TRBV19,16,TRBJ1-5,CASSQGLVREGQPQHF
TRBV30,14,TRBJ1-1,CACILWQGESEAFF
TRBV6-6,15,TRBJ2-2,CASSPGQGGGGELFF
TRBV4-1,17,TRBJ2-5,CASSQVQAGAPRGTQYF
TRBV5-4,20,TRBJ2-6,CASSLSLKAGGGSGANVLTF
TRBV29-1,11,TRBJ2-7,CSGLSHYEQYF
TRBV6-5,13,TRBJ2-5,CASRRRQGETQYF
TRBV7-9,12,TRBJ2-7,CASTDRVYEQYF
TRBV30,11,TRBJ1-3,CAWGVGNTIYF
TRBV7-9,16,TRBJ2-4,CASSLRLADERNIQYF
TRBV19,18,TRBJ2-1,CASRNLPGEGVTYNEQFF
TRBV6-6,13,TRBJ1-1,CATRGGRWTEAFF
TRBV7-9,15,TRBJ1-2,CASSLAERVVYGYTF
TRBV6-4,15,TRBJ2-1,CASSDSSGGPGEQFF
TRBV10-3,13,TRBJ1-1,CAISGQPNTEAFF
TRBV9,13,TRBJ2-1,CASSPVQGTEQFF
TRBV27,17,TRBJ1-6,CASSLGGDGSYNSPLHF
TRBV7-7,17,TRBJ2-1,CASSQGLAGDPLDEQFF
TRBV5-1,14,TRBJ1-4,CASSEGQGNEKLFF
TRBV4-2,15,TRBJ2-5,CASSQGDQGRETQYF
TRBV6-9,16,TRBJ1-1,CASSPPTGEKATEAFF
TRBV9,13,TRBJ1-2,CASSVDQNYGYTF
TRBV2,13,TRBJ2-1,CASHREGNNEQFF
TRBV4-2,16,TRBJ1-3,CASSQESNLSGNTIYF
TRBV2,14,TRBJ1-2,CASSDLDRESGYTF
TRBV18,15,TRBJ1-3,CASSPSGVAGNTIYF
TRBV18,14,TRBJ2-3,CASSPQRSTDTQYF
TRBV25-1,15,TRBJ1-5,CASSDARGLGQPQHF
TRBV6-5,15,TRBJ1-2,CASNKNSHLNYGYTF
TRBV29-1,13,TRBJ1-4,CSVANRIDEKLFF
TRBV19,13,TRBJ1-2,CASSTKGEYGYTF
TRBV28,12,TRBJ1-2,CASSLSTGGYTF
TRBV5-1,15,TRBJ2-3,CASSLGLAGGRTQYF
TRBV6-5,15,TRBJ2-2,CASSLLAGPTGELFF
TRBV23-1,9,TRBJ2-2,CPTSGELFF
TRBV7-9,13,TRBJ1-1,CSSSFGQDTEAFF
TRBV6-4,14,TRBJ1-1,CASRITQGAGEAFF
TRBV9,15,TRBJ1-2,CASSVRVQGGEGYTF